This passage covers 6 T cell receptor beta chains from one sample sequenced in a study of blood T cell repertoires in COVID-19 (TCRdb year 2020). The library was prepared using the immunoSEQ multiplex PCR assay. This immuneACCESS table, as held by TCRdb, lists in-frame sequences with V and J called but not all clones. Of the missing ones, under half trace to an unresolved V gene in checked studies; the others have no known cause. The sample has 25,000 or so clones on record, around 86% of them singletons. The top ten clones comprise 15% to 20% of the sample. The sample taken for sequencing was peripheral blood. These receptors originate from a woman older than 75 with acute or convalescent COVID-19.

The V gene is TRBV19, the J gene TRBJ2-3, with a possible D match to TRBD2 (6 bases). The CDR3 contains 16 residues. The V end was cut by 4 bases, the J end by 6 bases, with 20 bases between. Germline-derived CDR1 and CDR2 are LNHDA and SQIVND (reference sequence). The CDR3 loop is CASSKILATRVDTQYF. Here the CDR3 DNA reads TGTGCCAGTAGTAAGATACTAGCCACCCGGGTGGATACGCAGTATTTT.

In this sample, this clone turned up once. This sequence joins TRBV7-2 and TRBJ2-7, with 15 nucleotides matching TRBD2. Trimming cost V 1 base and J 6 bases; bases outside gene matches: 10. Germline CDR1 SGHTA, CDR2 FQGNSA. The CDR3 contains 18 residues. The CDR3 DNA is TGTGCCAGCAGCTTAGTTCCGGGACTAGCGGGAGGCAGGGTCGAGCAGTACTTC. Encoded protein: CASSLVPGLAGGRVEQYF. Full variable domain (missing parts from reference TRBV7-2 and TRBJ2-7): GAGVSQSPSNKVTEKGKDVELRCDPISGHTALYWYRQSLGQGLEFLIYFQGNSAPDKSGLPSDRFSAERTGGSVSTLTIQRTQQEDSAVYLCASSLVPGLAGGRVEQYFGPGTRLTVT.

This clone was detected a few times. The J gene is TRBJ1-1, the V gene TRBV6-2 or TRBV6-3, with 7 bases aligning to TRBD1. The CDR3 has 17 residues. J was trimmed by 2 bases and V by 1 base; bases with no gene match: 10. The germline CDR1 and CDR2 sequences are MNHEY and SVGEGT. This CDR3 reads CASSYFQRQGINTEAFF. CDR3 sequence (DNA): TGTGCCAGCAGTTACTTTCAGAGACAGGGAATCAACACTGAAGCTTTCTTT.

The gene calls are TRBV7-2 and TRBJ2-1; 12 nucleotides match TRBD2. Germline V gene data show CDR1 as SGHTA and CDR2 as FQGNSA. The CDR3 length is 17 residues. The V segment lost 3 bases and the J segment 5 bases; nucleotides outside the gene matches: 8. CDR3 nucleotides: TGTGCCAGCAGCTTCGCTAGCGGGAGGGCCTGGGACAATGAGCAGTTCTTC. It specifies CASSFASGRAWDNEQFF.

The gene calls are TRBV11-2 and TRBJ2-3; weak D call: TRBD1 (6 bases). This CDR3 region has 15 residues. Germline V gives CDR1 SGHAT, CDR2 FQNNGV. V lost 0 bases and J 3 bases, leaving 10 bases between the germline ends. The CDR3 DNA reads TGTGCCAGCAGCTTAGACACAGGGCGGACAGATACGCAGTATTTT. It specifies CASSLDTGRTDTQYF. The complete variable domain, with remaining parts taken from reference TRBV11-2 and TRBJ2-3, reads EAGVAQSPRYKIIEKRQSVAFWCNPISGHATLYWYQQILGQGPKLLIQFQNNGVVDDSQLPKDRFSAERLKGVDSTLKIQPAKLEDSAVYLCASSLDTGRTDTQYFGPGTRLTVL.

The J gene is TRBJ1-1, the V gene TRBV19, with D maybe TRBD1 (5 bases). Deletions cut 5 bases from V and 0 bases from J, with 16 bases between. Germline V gene lookup returns CDR1 LNHDA and CDR2 SQIVND (reference sequence). The length of the CDR3 is 16 residues. The CDR3 is CASSPIRKGLNTEAFF. The CDR3 coding sequence is TGTGCCAGTAGTCCTATTCGGAAGGGGTTGAACACTGAAGCTTTCTTT.